These T cell receptor beta chains were read from a single sample in a study of beta chain features in type 1 diabetes. Here immunoSEQ multiplex PCR was the method, and the copy in TCRdb shows in-frame clones only, minus some. The data show around 300,000 clones, roughly 15% seen once. The sequenced sample was central memory CD4+ T cells from blood. The receptors were gathered from a man aged 25-40 years in good health. Both conserved end residues are part of each CDR3. Fields, in order: V gene, clone size, D gene, J gene, CDR3 DNA, CDR3 protein. The D gene is left open where the match is weak. Not all rows give a size; the values are once, few, many and, for expanded clones, a class.

V: TRBV7-3; size: .; D: TRBD2; J: TRBJ2-5; DNA: TGTGCCAGCAGCCCGATAGCGGGAGGGCCCAACCAAGAGACCCAGTACTTC; CDR3: CASSPIAGGPNQETQYF
V: TRBV5-1; size: few; D: .; J: TRBJ2-1; DNA: TGCGCCAGCAGCTTGGGCCAAAGTAGTGAGCAGTTCTTC; CDR3: CASSLGQSSEQFF
V: TRBV19; size: few; D: TRBD2; J: TRBJ2-4; DNA: TGTGCCAGTAGTATGGGTCTAGCGGATGCCAAAAACATTCAGTACTTC; CDR3: CASSMGLADAKNIQYF
V: TRBV4-3; size: .; D: TRBD1; J: TRBJ1-1; DNA: TGCGCCAGCAGCCAAATGGACAGGGAGAGCACTGAAGCTTTCTTT; CDR3: CASSQMDRESTEAFF
V: TRBV15; size: few; D: TRBD2; J: TRBJ2-1; DNA: TGTGCCACCAGCAGAGGTAGCGGGGGGTTCAATGAGCAGTTCTTC; CDR3: CATSRGSGGFNEQFF
V: TRBV27; size: .; D: .; J: TRBJ2-1; DNA: TGTGCCAGCAGTTTAACGGGGGGCTCACCTGGTGAGCAGTTCTTC; CDR3: CASSLTGGSPGEQFF
V: TRBV19; size: .; D: .; J: TRBJ2-2; DNA: TGTGCCAGTAACCCCACAGGGAGCACCGGGGAGCTGTTTTTT; CDR3: CASNPTGSTGELFF
V: TRBV7-2; size: many; D: TRBD2; J: TRBJ2-2; DNA: TGTGCCAGCAGCCTCACCAGCGGGAGAGGGGCCGGGGAGCTGTTTTTT; CDR3: CASSLTSGRGAGELFF
V: TRBV6-5; size: few; D: .; J: TRBJ1-2; DNA: TGTGCCAGCAGTTACTCGATCAGTTATGGCTACACCTTC; CDR3: CASSYSISYGYTF
V: TRBV11-3; size: .; D: .; J: TRBJ2-1; DNA: TGTGCCAGCAGCTTCCCGGCCGAAAGCGGTCGTGAGCAGTTCTTC; CDR3: CASSFPAESGREQFF
V: TRBV4-3; size: .; D: .; J: TRBJ2-3; DNA: TGCGCCAGCAGCCAAGAGCGGGGGCTGGCAGATACGCAGTATTTT; CDR3: CASSQERGLADTQYF
V: TRBV7-8; size: .; D: TRBD1; J: TRBJ2-5; DNA: TGTGCCAGCAGCACCGGGACAGCTATTATTGACGGGGAGACCCAGTACTTC; CDR3: CASSTGTAIIDGETQYF
V: TRBV6-4; size: few; D: .; J: TRBJ1-2; DNA: TGTGCCAGCAGTGTGACACAGGGATCCGGCTACACCTTC; CDR3: CASSVTQGSGYTF
V: TRBV2; size: .; D: TRBD2; J: TRBJ2-5; DNA: TGTGCCAGCAGTGAAACGCGGGGGGGCCAAGAGACCCAGTACTTC; CDR3: CASSETRGGQETQYF
V: TRBV6-5; size: few; D: .; J: TRBJ2-4; DNA: TGTGCCAGCAGTGACCCCGCCCGGGGGTACATTCAGTACTTC; CDR3: CASSDPARGYIQYF
V: TRBV29-1; size: few; D: .; J: TRBJ1-1; DNA: TGCAGCGTTGGAGAGGGAATGAACACTGAAGCTTTCTTT; CDR3: CSVGEGMNTEAFF